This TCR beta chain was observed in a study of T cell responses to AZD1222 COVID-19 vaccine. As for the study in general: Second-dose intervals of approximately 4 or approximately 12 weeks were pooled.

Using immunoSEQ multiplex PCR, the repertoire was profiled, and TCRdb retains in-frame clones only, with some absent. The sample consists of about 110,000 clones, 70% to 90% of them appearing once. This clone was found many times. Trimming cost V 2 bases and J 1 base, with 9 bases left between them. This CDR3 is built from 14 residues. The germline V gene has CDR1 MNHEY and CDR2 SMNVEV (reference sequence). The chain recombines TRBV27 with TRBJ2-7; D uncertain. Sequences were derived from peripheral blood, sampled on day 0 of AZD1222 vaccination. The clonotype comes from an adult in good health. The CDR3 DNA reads TGTGCCAGCAGTTTAATTGGGCAGTCCTACGAGCAGTACTTC. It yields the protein CASSLIGQSYEQYF.